This is a list of T cell receptor beta chains from one sample in a study of radiation and T cells in renal cell carcinoma. Assay used: immunoSEQ multiplex PCR; TCRdb lists only in-frame clones, some missing. The sample lists some 120,000 clones, roughly 91% seen once, with almost 6% in the top ten. The material was blood, obtained from a patient whose treatment included radiotherapy and nephrectomy. Receptors were obtained from a woman in her seventies with renal cell carcinoma. Both conserved end residues are trimmed from each CDR3.

12 | TRBJ1-4 | TRBV9 | ASSADGNNEKLF
15 | TRBJ1-5 | TRBV5-1 | ASSLGTGANSNQPQH
12 | TRBJ1-1 | TRBV5-4 | ASRPGQGNTEAF
14 | TRBJ2-5 | TRBV5-1 | ASSLAGQVNQETQY
11 | TRBJ2-2 | TRBV29-1 | SAMTGNTGELF
13 | TRBJ2-7 | TRBV28 | ASSLSGTGGYEQY
12 | TRBJ1-1 | TRBV5-6 | ASSFKGGYTEAF
17 | TRBJ2-2 | TRBV7-3 | ASSLRVLAGAPLSGELF
16 | TRBJ2-3 | TRBV9 | ASSIRARMGQGTDTQY
14 | TRBJ2-3 | TRBV6-1 | ASSKGWGQGTDTQY
12 | TRBJ1-6 | TRBV11-2 | ASSSQGGISPLH
12 | TRBJ1-4 | TRBV5-6 | ASSSDGGEEKLF
12 | TRBJ1-2 | TRBV6-1 | ASSETGTSYGYT
14 | TRBJ2-7 | TRBV5-4 | ASSLAGRDKRNEQY
10 | TRBJ2-7 | TRBV6-1 | ASSEAGREQY
15 | TRBJ2-3 | TRBV15 | ATTERRASARTDTQY
11 | TRBJ1-2 | TRBV2 | ASSERTGAGYT
15 | TRBJ2-5 | TRBV4-1 | ASSQDTGGGIQETQY
12 | TRBJ1-2 | TRBV10-3 | AISEDGQGYGYT
13 | TRBJ2-1 | TRBV5-5 | ASSFLAGGPVEQF
15 | TRBJ1-6 | TRBV19 | ASSSLEKSSYNSPLH
14 | TRBJ2-4 | TRBV30 | AWSVTGRGTKNIQY
18 | TRBJ2-7 | TRBV4-2 | ASSPAGGFRDSGDSYEQY
12 | TRBJ2-3 | TRBV2 | ASSDVSGRDTQY
11 | TRBJ1-2 | TRBV30 | AWSPQIGNGYT
9 | TRBJ1-1 | TRBV19 | ASSMARKAF
12 | TRBJ1-6 | TRBV27 | ASAQSSYNSPLH
12 | TRBJ2-7 | TRBV11-2 | ASSPGPNPYEQY
13 | TRBJ1-2 | TRBV21-1 | ASSRPRGAGDGYT
14 | TRBJ2-2 | TRBV4-1 | ASSQDGAWNTGELF
13 | TRBJ1-3 | TRBV19 | ASSTSRASGNTIY
13 | TRBJ1-1 | TRBV5-4 | ASSLIGSVNTEAF
14 | TRBJ1-3 | TRBV9 | ASSVLGTDSGNTIY
13 | TRBJ2-7 | TRBV7-2 | ASSPRSGGNREQY
16 | TRBJ1-6 | TRBV19 | ASSPGTGHGSYNSPLH
13 | TRBJ2-5 | TRBV4-2 | ASSQEGQGQETQY
10 | TRBJ2-5 | TRBV27 | ATFLGGETQY
15 | TRBJ2-2 | TRBV5-1 | ASSLAGDRGSDGELF
14 | TRBJ2-6 | TRBV27 | ASSSTVNPGANVLT
13 | TRBJ1-5 | TRBV9 | ASSVAPDSNQPQH
12 | TRBJ1-1 | TRBV6-5 | ASKRGLEHTEAF
14 | TRBJ2-7 | TRBV5-6 | ASNVNRGQGGYEQY
11 | TRBJ1-2 | TRBV28 | ASTAGRFDGYT
11 | TRBJ2-3 | TRBV2 | ASGQERADTQY
13 | TRBJ2-7 | TRBV15 | ATSRGGQGSVEQY
13 | TRBJ2-5 | TRBV15 | ATSGWTGSQETQY
14 | TRBJ1-5 | TRBV5-6 | ASSSRDRYSNQPQH
13 | TRBJ2-3 | TRBV28 | ASSPQGAPVDTQY
12 | TRBJ1-1 | TRBV6-5 | ASSYDRVRSEAF
13 | TRBJ1-2 | TRBV18 | ASSPLGDSNYGYT
12 | TRBJ1-2 | TRBV19 | ASSFQGDRYGYT
12 | TRBJ2-1 | TRBV4-3 | ASSQEGFRNEQF
15 | TRBJ1-5 | TRBV7-9 | ASSFGSEGITNQPQH
11 | TRBJ2-7 | TRBV6-5 | ASSDRETGEQY
11 | TRBJ2-2 | TRBV7-3 | ASSRKGDGELF
14 | TRBJ2-1 | TRBV5-6 | ASSWLISGGADEQF
15 | TRBJ1-3 | TRBV5-1 | ASSSQKTGNSGNTIY